This T cell receptor (beta chain) stems from a study of T cell responses to AZD1222 COVID-19 vaccine. Measured with immunoSEQ multiplex PCR; TCRdb has only the in-frame clones, and not every one. The table lists approximately 130,000 clones, 85% to 95% of them singletons, with about 0.86% in the top ten. The CDR3 spans 12 residues. Germline V gene data show CDR1 as SEHNR and CDR2 as FQNEAQ (reference sequence). V was cut by 5 bases and J by 9 bases, with 8 bases left in between. This TCR came from an adult in good health. The sample was peripheral blood, taken on day 0 of AZD1222 vaccination. This chain joins TRBV7-9 and TRBJ1-6; possible D gene TRBD1, 5 bases. This chain's CDR3 is CASSPGSSPLHF. Here the CDR3 DNA reads TGTGCCAGCAGCCCAGGGAGTTCACCCCTCCACTTT.